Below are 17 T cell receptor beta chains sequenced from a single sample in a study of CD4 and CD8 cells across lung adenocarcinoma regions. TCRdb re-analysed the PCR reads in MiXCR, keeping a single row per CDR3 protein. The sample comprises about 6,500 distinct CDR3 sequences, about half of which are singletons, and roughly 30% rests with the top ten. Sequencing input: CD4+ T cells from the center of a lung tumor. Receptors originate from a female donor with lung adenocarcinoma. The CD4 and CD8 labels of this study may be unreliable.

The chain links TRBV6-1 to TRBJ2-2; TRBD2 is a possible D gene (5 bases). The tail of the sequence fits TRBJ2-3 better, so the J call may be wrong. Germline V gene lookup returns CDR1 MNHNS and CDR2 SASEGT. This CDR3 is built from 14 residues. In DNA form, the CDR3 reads TGTGCCAGCAAACAGACTGTGAACACCGGGGCGCAGTATTTT. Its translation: CASKQTVNTGAQYF.

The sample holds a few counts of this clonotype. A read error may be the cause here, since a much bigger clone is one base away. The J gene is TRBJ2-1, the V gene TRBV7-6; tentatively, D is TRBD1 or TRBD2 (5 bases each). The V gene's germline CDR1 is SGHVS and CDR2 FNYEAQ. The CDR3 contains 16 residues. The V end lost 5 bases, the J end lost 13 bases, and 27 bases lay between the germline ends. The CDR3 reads CASSPLGETAEETQFF. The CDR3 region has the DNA TGTGCCAGCAGCCCCCTTGGGGAGACAGCCGAAGAGACCCAGTTCTTC.

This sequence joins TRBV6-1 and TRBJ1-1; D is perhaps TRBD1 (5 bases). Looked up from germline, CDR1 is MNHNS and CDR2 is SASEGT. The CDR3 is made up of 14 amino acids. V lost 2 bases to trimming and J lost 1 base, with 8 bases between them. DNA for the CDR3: TGTGCCAGCAGTGAAAACAGGAAGAACACTGAAGCTTTCTTT. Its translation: CASSENRKNTEAFF.

The CDR3 nucleotides read TGTGCCAGCTCTGTATCCGGACTCCAAGAGACCCAGTACTTC. Translating gives CASSVSGLQETQYF. The chain recombines TRBV7-6 with TRBJ2-5, with D possibly being TRBD2 (5 bases). CDR1 SGHVS and CDR2 FNYEAQ come from the germline V gene. The CDR3 has 14 residues. Trimming took 8 bases from V and 1 from J, leaving 14 bases between them.

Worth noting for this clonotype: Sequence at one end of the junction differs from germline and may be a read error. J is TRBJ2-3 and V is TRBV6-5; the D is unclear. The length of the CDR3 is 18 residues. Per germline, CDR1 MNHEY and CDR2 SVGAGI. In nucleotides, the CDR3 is TGTGCCAGCAGTTTCTCGAACCTCCAGGCTGGGAACACCGGTACGCAGTTTTTT. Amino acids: CASSFSNLQAGNTGTQFF.

CDR3 bases: TGTGCCAGCAGTACATCGTCTAATTCACCCCTCCACTTT. This gives the protein CASSTSSNSPLHF. This chain links TRBV6-5 with TRBJ1-6; unclear D gene. The CDR3 length is 13 residues. With 5 bases removed from V and 6 bases from J, the gap between germline ends came to 8 bases. CDR1 and CDR2 (germline): MNHEY, SVGAGI.

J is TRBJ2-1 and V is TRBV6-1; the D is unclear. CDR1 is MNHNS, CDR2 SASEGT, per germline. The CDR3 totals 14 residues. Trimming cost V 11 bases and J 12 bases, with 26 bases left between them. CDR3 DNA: TGTGCCGGCCGGGCTGTTATCTCCACCGATACGCAGTTCTTC. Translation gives CAGRAVISTDTQFF.

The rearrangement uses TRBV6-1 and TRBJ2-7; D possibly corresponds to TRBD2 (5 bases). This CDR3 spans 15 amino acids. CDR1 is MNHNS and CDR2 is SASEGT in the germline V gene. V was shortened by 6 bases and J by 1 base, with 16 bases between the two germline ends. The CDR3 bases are TGTGCCAGCAGACTAGACAAGGTCCGATCCTACGAGCAGTACTTC. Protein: CASRLDKVRSYEQYF.

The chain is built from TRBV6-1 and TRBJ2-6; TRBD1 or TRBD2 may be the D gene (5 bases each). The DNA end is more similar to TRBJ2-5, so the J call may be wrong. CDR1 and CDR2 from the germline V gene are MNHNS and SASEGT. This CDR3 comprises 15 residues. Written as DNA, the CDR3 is TGTGCCAGCAGGGAACTAGGAGCTGGGGCCAACGTCCAGTACTTC. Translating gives CASRELGAGANVQYF.

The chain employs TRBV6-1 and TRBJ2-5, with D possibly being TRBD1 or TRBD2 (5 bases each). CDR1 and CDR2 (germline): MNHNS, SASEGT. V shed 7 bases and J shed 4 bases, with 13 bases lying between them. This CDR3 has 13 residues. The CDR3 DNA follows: TGTGCCAGCACCAGCCTGAGGGGAGAGACCCAGTACTTC. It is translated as CASTSLRGETQYF.

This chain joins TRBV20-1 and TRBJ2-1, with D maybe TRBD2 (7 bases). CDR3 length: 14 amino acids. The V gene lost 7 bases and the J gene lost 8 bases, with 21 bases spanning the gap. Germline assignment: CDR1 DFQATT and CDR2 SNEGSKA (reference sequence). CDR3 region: CSVKDGGGLDEQFF. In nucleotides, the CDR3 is TGCAGTGTCAAGGATGGGGGGGGCCTTGATGAGCAGTTCTTC.

CDR3 amino acids: CSARDLAGGPGEQFF. The CDR3 DNA reads TGCAGTGCTAGAGATCTAGCGGGAGGGCCTGGTGAGCAGTTCTTC. This sequence joins TRBV20-1 and TRBJ2-1; 12 nucleotides agree with TRBD2. This CDR3 region has 15 residues. V dropped 0 bases and J dropped 9; count of bases not matched to a gene: 6. Germline-derived CDR1 and CDR2 are DFQATT and SNEGSKA (reference sequence).

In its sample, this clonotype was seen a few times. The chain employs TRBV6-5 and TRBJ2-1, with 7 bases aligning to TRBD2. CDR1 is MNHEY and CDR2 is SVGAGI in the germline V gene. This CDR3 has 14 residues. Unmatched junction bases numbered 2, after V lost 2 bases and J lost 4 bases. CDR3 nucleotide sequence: TGTGCCAGCAGTTACAGGACTAGTTACAATGAGCAGTTCTTC. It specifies CASSYRTSYNEQFF.

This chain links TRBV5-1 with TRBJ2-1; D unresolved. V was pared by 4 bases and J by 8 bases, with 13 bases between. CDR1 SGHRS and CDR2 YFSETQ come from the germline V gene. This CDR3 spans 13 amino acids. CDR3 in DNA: TGCGCCAGCAGCCCCGCTAAGTTGTATGAGCAGTTCTTC. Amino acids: CASSPAKLYEQFF.

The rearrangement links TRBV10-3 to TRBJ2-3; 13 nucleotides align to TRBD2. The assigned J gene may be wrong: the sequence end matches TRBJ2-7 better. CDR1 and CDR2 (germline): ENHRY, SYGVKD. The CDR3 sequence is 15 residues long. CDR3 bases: TGTGCCATCAGAATCGGACTAGCGGGAGTCAATGAGCAGTACTTC. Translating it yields CAIRIGLAGVNEQYF.

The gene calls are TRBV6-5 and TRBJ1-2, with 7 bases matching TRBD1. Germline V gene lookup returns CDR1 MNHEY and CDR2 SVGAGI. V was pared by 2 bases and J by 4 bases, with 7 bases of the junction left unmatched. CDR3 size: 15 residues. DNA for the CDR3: TGTGCCAGCAGTTACCCACAGGGGTCAAGCTATGGCTACACCTTC. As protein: CASSYPQGSSYGYTF.

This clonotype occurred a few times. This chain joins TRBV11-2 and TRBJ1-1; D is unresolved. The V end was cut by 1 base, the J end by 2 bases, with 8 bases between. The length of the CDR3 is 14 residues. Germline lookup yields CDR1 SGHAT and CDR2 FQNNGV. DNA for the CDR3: TGTGCCAGCAGCTTAGTATTGGGAAACACTGAAGCTTTCTTT. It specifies CASSLVLGNTEAFF.